This T cell receptor beta chain was obtained from a study of blood T cell repertoires in COVID-19 (TCRdb year 2020). Describing the broader study: The collaborator samples originated in the United States, Italy and Spain and spanned the acute and convalescent phases of COVID-19. Deeply sampled blood TCRbeta repertoires from subjects exposed to, actively infected with, or recovered from COVID-19 were included in the dataset. The material from the prospective study consisted of cDNA or gDNA derived from T cells, B-cell-depleted T cells, or PBMCs. The repertoires were released in a freely available public database meant as a resource for research on the immune response to SARS-CoV-2. Where HLA class I and class II types were available, the types were taken from metadata supplied by the sample provider, not from assay-based typing. Samples came from the ongoing ImmuneRACE study (first 160 participants) plus 1,254 subjects from 6 global collaborators. A de-identified subject ID, COVID-19 status, age in years and sex were almost always included in the sample metadata. On the study overall, not on this receptor specifically: The amount of clinical and demographic metadata varied by source and participant and was provided uncurated.

The CDR3 runs 12 residues from the cysteine to the phenylalanine. Of all the DNA, just the CDR3 is kept, 36 bases in frame from base 1. CDR1 and CDR2 are read off the germline V gene as SGHDT and YYEEEE. The junction shows trimming of 3 bases on V and 1 base on J, plus 4 bases between the germline ends. TCRbeta CDR3 regions were amplified from genomic DNA by means of the immunoSEQ Assay, a bias-controlled multiplex PCR. In the authors' own workflow: Within the assay, amplification of reference gene primers was used to estimate how many nucleated cells each sample contained. To quantify the absolute abundance of each unique TCRbeta CDR3 rearrangement, sequence reads were collapsed and filtered. For each sample, productive Simpson clonality was calculated as the square root of Simpson's diversity index over productive rearrangements. TCRdb obtained this table from immuneACCESS and retained in-frame rearrangements with V and J assigned. These tables miss some clones; where compared with another copy, unresolved V genes account for less than half of the shortfall, and the remainder is unexplained. The V and J calls and clone size were taken over from that table, and D and trimming were inferred from the DNA. This sample has fewer than 95,000 clones in its table, and over 65% of those were observed once. The ten largest clones take up roughly 3.9% of the sample.

Details on this clone: No cognate antigen has been identified for it. Within one base of it there is no much larger clone, and no base qualities were kept.

One collaborating source in Seattle enrolled patients while the patients were actively infected and followed the patients over time throughout the course of disease. Whole blood was collected in K2EDTA tubes by collaborating institutions according to the institutions' own protocols. For TCRbeta analysis, collaborators shipped samples as frozen whole blood, isolated PBMCs, or DNA extracted from either of those sample types. The chain links TRBV5-6 with TRBJ1-1, with no reliable assignment of the D segment. The clonotype was recovered from a man in his 70s with COVID-19, enrolled during active disease. Material: peripheral blood. The CDR3: CASSSRNTEAFF. The DNA sequence is given as TGTGCCAGCAGCTCGAGGAACACTGAAGCTTTCTTT.